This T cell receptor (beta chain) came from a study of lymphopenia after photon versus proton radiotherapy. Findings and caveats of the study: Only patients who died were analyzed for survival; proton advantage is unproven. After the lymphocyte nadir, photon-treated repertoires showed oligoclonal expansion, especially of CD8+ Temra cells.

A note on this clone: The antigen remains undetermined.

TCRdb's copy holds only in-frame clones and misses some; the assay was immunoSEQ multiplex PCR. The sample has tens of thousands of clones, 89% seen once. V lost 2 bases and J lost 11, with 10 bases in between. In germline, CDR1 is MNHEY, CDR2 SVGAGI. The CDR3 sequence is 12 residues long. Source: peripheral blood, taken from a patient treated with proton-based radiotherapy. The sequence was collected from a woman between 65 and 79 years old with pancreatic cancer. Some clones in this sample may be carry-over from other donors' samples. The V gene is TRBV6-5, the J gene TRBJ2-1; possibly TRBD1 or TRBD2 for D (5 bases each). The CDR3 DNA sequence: TGTGCCAGCAGTTACAGGGACGGCAAGCAGTTCTTC. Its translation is CASSYRDGKQFF.